These T cell receptor beta chains were read from a single sample in a study of cytomegalovirus exposure and HLA in healthy donors. Measured with immunoSEQ multiplex PCR; TCRdb has only the in-frame clones, and not every one. The table has about 200,000 clones, approximately 80% seen once; the top ten hold about 1.8%. Sequenced sample: PBMCs. The receptors come from a man in his fifties in good health and CMV-seronegative. Both conserved end residues are part of each CDR3. Fields, in order: CDR3 protein, CDR3 DNA, J gene, clone size, D gene, V gene. D genes are given only for firm matches. Rows may omit the clone size; those that give it use once, few, many or a size class.

CASSSWAGADEQYF,TGTGCCAGCAGTTCATGGGCGGGAGCGGACGAGCAGTACTTC,TRBJ2-7,NA,TRBD2,TRBV27
CASSPGGGAETGELFF,TGTGCCAGCAGCCCTGGTGGGGGGGCAGAGACCGGGGAGCTGTTTTTT,TRBJ2-2,NA,NA,TRBV7-9
CASSFVRGVQEYF,TGTGCCAGCAGCTTCGTTCGGGGAGTTCAGGAGTATTTT,TRBJ2-3,NA,NA,TRBV5-5
CASSVDRDRLYGYTF,TGTGCCAGCAGCGTAGACCGGGACAGGCTCTATGGCTACACCTTC,TRBJ1-2,NA,TRBD1,TRBV9
CASSLTGQGVDYEQYF,TGTGCCAGCAGCTTAACGGGACAGGGTGTAGACTACGAGCAGTACTTC,TRBJ2-7,NA,TRBD1,TRBV7-3
CASSLVAGSYEQYF,TGCGCCAGCAGCTTGGTCGCAGGGTCCTACGAGCAGTACTTC,TRBJ2-7,NA,NA,TRBV5-1
CAWTTVSGANVLTF,TGTGCCTGGACGACAGTCTCTGGGGCCAACGTCCTGACTTTC,TRBJ2-6,NA,NA,TRBV30
CASSYRYNYEQYF,TGTGCCAGCAGTTACCGCTATAACTACGAGCAGTACTTC,TRBJ2-7,NA,NA,TRBV6-5
CAWRGRQGTMNTEAFF,TGTGCCTGGAGGGGAAGACAGGGGACAATGAACACTGAAGCTTTCTTT,TRBJ1-1,NA,TRBD1,TRBV30
CAISLQENTEAFF,TGTGCCATCAGCCTCCAGGAGAACACTGAAGCTTTCTTT,TRBJ1-1,once,NA,TRBV10-3
CAINYRGLQPQHF,TGTGCCATCAATTACAGGGGGCTTCAGCCCCAGCATTTT,TRBJ1-5,NA,TRBD1,TRBV28
CASIRGIGSEAFF,TGTGCCAGCATCCGTGGGATAGGGAGTGAAGCTTTCTTT,TRBJ1-1,NA,NA,TRBV6-1
CASSVGGLDYGYTF,TGTGCCAGCAGCGTGGGGGGATTGGACTATGGCTACACCTTC,TRBJ1-2,NA,NA,TRBV9
CASSLGQQETQYF,TGTGCCAGCAGCTTAGGACAGCAAGAGACCCAGTACTTC,TRBJ2-5,NA,NA,TRBV5-4
CASSVLGQGPETQYF,TGTGCCAGCAGTGTTCTTGGACAGGGGCCCGAGACCCAGTACTTC,TRBJ2-5,NA,TRBD1,TRBV2
CASSLVAPTVTHQPQHF,TGTGCCAGCAGCTTAGTAGCACCGACAGTCACTCATCAGCCCCAGCATTTT,TRBJ1-5,NA,NA,TRBV7-2
CASTIRGGSSYEQYF,TGTGCCAGTACCATCCGGGGGGGTAGCAGCTACGAGCAGTACTTC,TRBJ2-7,NA,TRBD2,TRBV19
CASSRGTGWDQPQHF,TGTGCCAGCAGCCGAGGGACAGGGTGGGATCAGCCCCAGCATTTT,TRBJ1-5,NA,TRBD1,TRBV7-8
CASSLQAGQETQYF,TGTGCCAGCAGCTTACAGGCAGGGCAGGAGACCCAGTACTTC,TRBJ2-5,NA,NA,TRBV7-2
CASSRTGGSYNEQFF,TGTGCCAGCAGTCGTACAGGGGGCTCCTACAATGAGCAGTTCTTC,TRBJ2-1,few,TRBD1,TRBV6-6
CASSLRLADLYNEQFF,TGCGCCAGCAGCTTGAGACTAGCGGATCTCTACAATGAGCAGTTCTTC,TRBJ2-1,few,TRBD2,TRBV4-1
CASSSSGTSGNNEQYF,TGTGCCAGCAGTTCCTCGGGGACTAGCGGGAACAACGAGCAGTACTTC,TRBJ2-7,NA,TRBD2,TRBV28
CASSLQDRVAGELFF,TGTGCCAGCAGTTTACAAGACAGGGTGGCCGGGGAGCTGTTTTTT,TRBJ2-2,NA,TRBD1,TRBV27
CSVEDFGKRDSSSGNTIYF,TGCAGCGTTGAAGATTTCGGGAAACGGGACTCAAGCTCTGGAAACACCATATATTTT,TRBJ1-3,NA,NA,TRBV29-1
CASSDGTSGLYNEQFF,TGTGCCAGCAGCGACGGGACTAGCGGGCTCTACAATGAGCAGTTCTTC,TRBJ2-1,NA,TRBD2,TRBV9
CASTGGAATNEKLFF,TGTGCCAGCACGGGAGGGGCTGCAACTAATGAAAAACTGTTTTTT,TRBJ1-4,once,NA,TRBV2
CASSPSPSGSNEQYF,TGTGCCAGCTCACCAAGCCCTAGCGGGAGTAACGAGCAGTACTTC,TRBJ2-7,NA,TRBD2,TRBV18
CASSIDPAGDLRETQYF,TGTGCCAGTAGTATAGATCCAGCGGGAGACCTTCGGGAGACCCAGTACTTC,TRBJ2-5,NA,TRBD2,TRBV19
CASSYDRYSYEQYF,TGTGCCAGCAGTTACGACAGGTACTCCTACGAGCAGTACTTC,TRBJ2-7,NA,NA,TRBV6-5
CASSRERGETQYF,TGTGCCAGCTCACGGGAGCGAGGGGAGACCCAGTACTTC,TRBJ2-5,NA,NA,TRBV18
CASSLGGQDPFRAVYEQYF,TGTGCCAGCAGCTTAGGGGGACAGGACCCCTTTCGGGCCGTCTACGAGCAGTACTTC,TRBJ2-7,NA,TRBD1,TRBV7-6
CASSRLTDTNTGELFF,TGTGCCAGCAGCCGGTTGACCGACACTAACACCGGGGAGCTGTTTTTT,TRBJ2-2,NA,NA,TRBV4-2
CASSSGHSGSYEQYF,TGTGCCAGCAGCTCCGGGCATTCCGGGAGCTACGAGCAGTACTTC,TRBJ2-7,NA,NA,TRBV7-2
CASRPPSRDSPYEQYF,TGTGCCAGCAGGCCCCCCAGCCGGGACTCACCCTACGAGCAGTACTTC,TRBJ2-7,few,NA,TRBV28
CASSSQGNGETQYF,TGCGCCAGCAGTTCACAGGGGAATGGTGAGACCCAGTACTTC,TRBJ2-5,NA,TRBD1,TRBV10-1
CASTPSFGTLNTEAFF,TGTGCCAGTACTCCCTCTTTCGGGACATTGAACACTGAAGCTTTCTTT,TRBJ1-1,NA,NA,TRBV28
CASSLGGGTYEQYF,TGCGCCAGCAGCTTGGGGGGAGGAACCTACGAGCAGTACTTC,TRBJ2-7,few,NA,TRBV5-1
CASSLRPSAGGGADTQYF,TGTGCCAGCAGCTTAAGGCCCTCAGCGGGAGGTGGCGCAGATACGCAGTATTTT,TRBJ2-3,NA,TRBD2,TRBV7-2
CASSIGQGPITEAFF,TGTGCCAGTAGTATAGGTCAGGGCCCGATTACTGAAGCTTTCTTT,TRBJ1-1,NA,NA,TRBV19
CASSFYLDRGYEQYF,TGTGCCAGCAGTTTCTACCTGGACAGGGGCTACGAGCAGTACTTC,TRBJ2-7,NA,TRBD1,TRBV6-5
CASSFGGEKLFF,TGTGCCAGCAGTTTCGGGGGGGAAAAACTGTTTTTT,TRBJ1-4,few,NA,TRBV28
CAIRTAGGVGEQYF,TGTGCCATCAGAACGGCAGGGGGCGTTGGAGAGCAGTACTTC,TRBJ2-5,NA,TRBD1,TRBV10-3
CASSEVEGRNSPLHF,TGTGCCAGCAGTGAAGTCGAGGGAAGGAATTCACCCCTCCACTTT,TRBJ1-6,NA,NA,TRBV2
CASSDRDRVRYNEQFF,TGCGCCAGCAGTGACCGGGACAGGGTTCGTTACAATGAGCAGTTCTTC,TRBJ2-1,NA,TRBD1,TRBV10-1